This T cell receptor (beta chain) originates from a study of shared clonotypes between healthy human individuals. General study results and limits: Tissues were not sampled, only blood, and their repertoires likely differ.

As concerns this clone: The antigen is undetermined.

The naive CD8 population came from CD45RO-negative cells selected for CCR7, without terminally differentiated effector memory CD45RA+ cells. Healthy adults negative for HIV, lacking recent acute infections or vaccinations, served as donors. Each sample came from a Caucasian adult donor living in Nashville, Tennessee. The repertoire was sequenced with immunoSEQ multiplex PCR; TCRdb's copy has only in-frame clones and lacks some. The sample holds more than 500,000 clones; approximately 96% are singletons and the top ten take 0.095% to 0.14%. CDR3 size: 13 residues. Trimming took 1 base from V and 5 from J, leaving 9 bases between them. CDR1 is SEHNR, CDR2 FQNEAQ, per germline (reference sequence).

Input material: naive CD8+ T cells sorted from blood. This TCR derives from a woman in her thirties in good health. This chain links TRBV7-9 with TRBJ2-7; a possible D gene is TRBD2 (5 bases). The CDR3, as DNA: TGTGCCAGCAGCTTAGTGAGAGGGCACGAGCAGTACTTC. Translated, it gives CASSLVRGHEQYF.